This TCR beta chain stems from a study of a mutant IDH1 vaccine in newly diagnosed glioma. This clone was counted only a few times. Measured with immunoSEQ multiplex PCR; TCRdb has only the in-frame clones, and not every one. The sample holds around 37,000 clones, under 80% seen once. J gave up 1 base and V 1 base, and 0 bases lay outside the gene matches. The V gene's germline CDR1 is SEHNR and CDR2 FQNEAQ (reference sequence). This CDR3 has 15 amino acids. Time point noted: baseline, week 1 (first vaccination visit). Treatment specified: pre-vaccination baseline after standard-of-care therapy. The clonotype comes from a man aged 40-50 years with glioma. Some clones in this sample may be carry-over from other donors' samples. The chain carries TRBV7-9 and TRBJ2-3, with 9 bases identical to TRBD2. The input for sequencing was PBMCs, taken from a glioma patient treated with radiotherapy, temozolomide or both. CDR3 region: CASSLGGGGTDTQYF. In nucleotides, the CDR3 is TGTGCCAGCAGCTTAGGCGGGGGGGGCACAGATACGCAGTATTTT.